This is a list of T cell receptor beta chains from one sample in a study of cytomegalovirus exposure and HLA in healthy donors. Data came from immunoSEQ multiplex PCR; TCRdb stores just in-frame clones and leaves some out. The data contain hundreds of thousands of clones, roughly 84% of them singletons. Sequencing was done on a sample of PBMCs. The receptors derive from a girl aged 2 to 9 in good health and CMV-seronegative. CDR3s include the opening cysteine and the closing phenylalanine or tryptophan. The D gene is left open where the match is weak. Expanded clones get a size class; other rows say once, few or many, or leave the size out.

TRBJ1-5,TRBV27,.,.,CASSLNRDSRQPQHF,TGTGCCAGCAGCCTAAACAGGGATTCGCGGCAGCCCCAGCATTTT
TRBJ1-5,TRBV5-6,.,.,CASSSGVYEPQHF,TGTGCCAGCAGCTCAGGGGTTTATGAGCCCCAGCATTTT
TRBJ1-1,TRBV7-9,.,.,CASSRELGTEAFF,TGTGCCAGCAGCCGGGAGCTCGGCACTGAAGCTTTCTTT
TRBJ2-1,TRBV30,TRBD1,.,CAWSLTGGGEQFF,TGTGCCTGGAGCCTTACAGGGGGCGGTGAGCAGTTCTTC
TRBJ2-5,TRBV18,.,once,CASSPYGETQYF,TGTGCCAGCTCACCATACGGGGAGACCCAGTACTTC
TRBJ2-7,TRBV11-2,TRBD2,once,CASSPRPSGSAYEQYF,TGTGCCAGCAGCCCACGCCCTAGCGGGAGCGCCTACGAGCAGTACTTC
TRBJ1-2,TRBV6-1,.,.,CASSEAHQRGYTF,TGTGCCAGCAGTGAAGCCCACCAGAGGGGCTACACCTTC
TRBJ2-7,TRBV4-1,TRBD2,.,CASSRLLAGSSYEQYF,TGCGCCAGCAGCCGGCTACTAGCGGGGAGCTCCTACGAGCAGTACTTC
TRBJ2-1,TRBV10-2,.,.,CASGREYFGEQFF,TGCGCCAGCGGCCGGGAGTACTTCGGTGAGCAGTTCTTC
TRBJ2-7,TRBV11-2,TRBD2,few,CASSFLRQASGEVGQYF,TGTGCCAGCAGCTTTTTAAGGCAGGCTAGCGGGGAGGTCGGGCAGTACTTC
TRBJ2-2,TRBV9,.,.,CASSVITDTGELFF,TGTGCCAGCAGCGTAATCACGGACACCGGGGAGCTGTTTTTT
TRBJ2-5,TRBV5-6,TRBD2,.,CASSLIAGGETQYF,TGTGCCAGCAGCTTAATCGCGGGGGGAGAGACCCAGTACTTC
TRBJ2-7,TRBV28,TRBD2,.,CASSPPPPREGQYF,TGTGCCAGCAGCCCACCCCCACCCCGGGAGGGGCAGTACTTC
TRBJ2-1,TRBV7-9,.,.,CASSRSGGPYNEQFF,TGTGCCAGCAGTCGTAGCGGAGGCCCCTACAATGAGCAGTTCTTC
TRBJ2-1,TRBV1,.,.,CTSSQPNPEGEKHGFSYNEQFF,TGCACCAGCAGCCAACCCAACCCAGAGGGGGAGAAGCACGGGTTCTCCTACAATGAGCAGTTCTTC
TRBJ2-1,TRBV27,TRBD2,few,CASSPRLAGGRNEQFF,TGTGCCAGCAGCCCACGACTAGCGGGGGGGCGTAATGAGCAGTTCTTC
TRBJ2-1,TRBV11-2,.,.,CASSWAGGYPYNEQFF,TGTGCCAGCAGCTGGGCGGGCGGGTACCCCTACAATGAGCAGTTCTTC
TRBJ1-5,TRBV2,.,.,CASSGMTGYSNQPQHF,TGTGCCAGCAGTGGAATGACAGGTTATAGCAATCAGCCCCAGCATTTT
TRBJ2-3,TRBV11-2,.,.,CASAGSYGDTQYF,TGTGCCAGCGCCGGGAGTTACGGAGATACGCAGTATTTT
TRBJ2-5,TRBV5-4,TRBD1,.,CASSLEGDRKETQYF,TGTGCCAGCAGCTTGGAGGGGGACAGGAAAGAGACCCAGTACTTC
TRBJ2-1,TRBV7-9,TRBD2,.,CASRGTSAYNEQFF,TGTGCCAGCAGGGGGACTAGCGCCTACAATGAGCAGTTCTTC
TRBJ1-5,TRBV5-6,TRBD1,once,CASSLGQGVGNQPQHF,TGTGCCAGCAGCTTGGGGCAGGGGGTGGGCAATCAGCCCCAGCATTTT
TRBJ2-7,TRBV19,.,.,CASSTWDNEQYF,TGTGCCAGTAGTACCTGGGACAACGAGCAGTACTTC
TRBJ1-5,TRBV6-4,.,.,CASSDSSSWTANQPQHF,TGTGCCAGCAGTGACTCGTCCTCATGGACAGCAAATCAGCCCCAGCATTTT
TRBJ2-1,TRBV29-1,TRBD1,.,CSVRDRENNEQFF,TGCAGCGTCCGGGACAGAGAGAACAATGAGCAGTTCTTC
TRBJ2-2,TRBV25-1,TRBD2,.,CASSGLAGGTGELFF,TGTGCCAGCAGTGGACTAGCGGGAGGCACCGGGGAGCTGTTTTTT
TRBJ1-5,TRBV19,.,.,CASSMLAANQPQHF,TGTGCCAGTAGTATGTTGGCGGCCAATCAGCCCCAGCATTTT
TRBJ2-5,TRBV6-6,TRBD2,.,CASSLGGKTQYF,TGTGCCAGCAGCCTCGGGGGGAAGACCCAGTACTTC
TRBJ1-1,TRBV18,.,few,CASLRSQENTEAFF,TGTGCCAGCTTAAGGTCTCAGGAGAACACTGAAGCTTTCTTT
TRBJ2-3,TRBV9,.,.,CASSVAVTDTQYF,TGTGCCAGCAGCGTAGCTGTTACAGATACGCAGTATTTT
TRBJ2-1,TRBV5-1,TRBD1,.,CASSLGDRFPYNEQFF,TGCGCCAGCAGCTTGGGGGACAGGTTTCCCTACAATGAGCAGTTCTTC
TRBJ1-2,TRBV10-3,.,.,CAITGDRTYGYTF,TGTGCCATCACCGGTGACAGGACCTATGGCTACACCTTC
TRBJ2-1,TRBV4-2,.,.,CASSKPGTSYNEQFF,TGTGCCAGCAGCAAACCCGGGACTTCCTACAATGAGCAGTTCTTC
TRBJ1-2,TRBV27,TRBD1,.,CASSPGTGGNYGYTF,TGTGCCAGCAGTCCCGGGACAGGGGGTAACTATGGCTACACCTTC
TRBJ1-3,TRBV18,TRBD1,.,CASFRGKPSGNTIYF,TGTGCCAGCTTCAGGGGGAAACCCTCTGGAAACACCATATATTTT
TRBJ1-1,TRBV5-1,.,.,CASSLGPTGFTEAFF,TGCGCCAGCAGCTTGGGACCAACAGGGTTCACTGAAGCTTTCTTT
TRBJ2-2,TRBV5-1,TRBD1,few,CASSSGNRGQNTGELFF,TGCGCCAGCAGCTCCGGAAACAGGGGGCAGAACACCGGGGAGCTGTTTTTT
TRBJ1-4,TRBV7-2,.,.,CASSLNQEKLFF,TGTGCCAGCAGCTTAAATCAAGAAAAACTGTTTTTT
TRBJ2-2,TRBV7-9,TRBD2,.,CSSSLVKTSGIDTGELFF,TGTTCCAGCAGCTTAGTTAAGACTAGCGGGATTGACACCGGGGAGCTGTTTTTT
TRBJ2-5,TRBV5-6,TRBD1,.,CASSRPGTGKETQYF,TGTGCCAGCAGCCGACCCGGGACAGGGAAAGAGACCCAGTACTTC
TRBJ2-2,TRBV28,TRBD1,.,CANSPGGLNTGELFF,TGTGCCAACTCGCCAGGGGGCCTGAACACCGGGGAGCTGTTTTTT
TRBJ2-2,TRBV19,.,.,CASSSGGRGVTGELFF,TGTGCCAGTAGTAGTGGTGGCAGGGGCGTCACCGGGGAGCTGTTTTTT
TRBJ1-5,TRBV28,TRBD1,.,CASEETGTSNQPQHF,TGTGCCAGCGAGGAGACAGGGACTAGCAATCAGCCCCAGCATTTT